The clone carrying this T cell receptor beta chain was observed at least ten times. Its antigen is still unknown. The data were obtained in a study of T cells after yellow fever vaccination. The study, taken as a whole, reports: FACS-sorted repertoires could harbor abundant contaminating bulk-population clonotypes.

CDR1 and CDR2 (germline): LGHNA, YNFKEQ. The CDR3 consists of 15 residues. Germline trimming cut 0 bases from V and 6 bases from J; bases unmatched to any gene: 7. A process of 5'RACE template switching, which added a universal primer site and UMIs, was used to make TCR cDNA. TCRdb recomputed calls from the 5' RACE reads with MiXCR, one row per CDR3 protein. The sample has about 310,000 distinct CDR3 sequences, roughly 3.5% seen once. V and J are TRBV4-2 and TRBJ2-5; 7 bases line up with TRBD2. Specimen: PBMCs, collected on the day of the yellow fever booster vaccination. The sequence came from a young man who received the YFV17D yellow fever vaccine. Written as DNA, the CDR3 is TGTGCCAGCAGCCAAGACTCGGGCGGGGGTCAGACCCAGTACTTC. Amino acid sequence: CASSQDSGGGQTQYF.